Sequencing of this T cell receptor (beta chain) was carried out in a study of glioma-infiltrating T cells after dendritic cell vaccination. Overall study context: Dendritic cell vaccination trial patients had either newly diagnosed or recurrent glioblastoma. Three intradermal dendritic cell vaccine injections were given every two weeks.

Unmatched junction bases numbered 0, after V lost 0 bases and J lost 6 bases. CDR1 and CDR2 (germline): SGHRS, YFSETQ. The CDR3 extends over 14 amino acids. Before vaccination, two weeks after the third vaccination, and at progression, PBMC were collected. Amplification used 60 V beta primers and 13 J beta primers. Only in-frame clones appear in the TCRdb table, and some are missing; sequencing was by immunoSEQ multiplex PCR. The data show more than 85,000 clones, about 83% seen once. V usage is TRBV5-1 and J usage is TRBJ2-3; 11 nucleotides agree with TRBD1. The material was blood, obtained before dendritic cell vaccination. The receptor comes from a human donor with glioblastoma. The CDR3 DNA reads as TGCGCCAGCAGCTTGGGGGACAGGGGGGATACGCAGTATTTT. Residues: CASSLGDRGDTQYF.